A selection of T cell receptor beta chains follows, all from one sample in a study of T cell responses to AZD1222 COVID-19 vaccine. TCRdb keeps only in-frame clones here, not all; method: immunoSEQ multiplex PCR. The sample yields approximately 100,000 clones, nearly 90% seen once. Sample: peripheral blood, taken on day 0 of MenACWY control vaccination. Receptors originate from an adult in good health. CDR3s include the opening cysteine and the closing phenylalanine or tryptophan. A D gene is named only where the DNA matches it firmly. Expanded clones are given a class, and other clones once, few, many or no size at all.

clone size	V gene	J gene	D gene	CDR3 protein	CDR3 DNA
NA	TRBV6-5	TRBJ2-3	NA	CASSPTWGSDTQYF	TGTGCCAGCAGTCCAACTTGGGGCTCAGATACGCAGTATTTT
NA	TRBV6-2/TRBV6-3	TRBJ1-5	NA	CASSYSVGGYSNQPQHF	TGTGCCAGCAGTTACTCCGTCGGCGGATATAGCAATCAGCCCCAGCATTTT
NA	TRBV3-1/TRBV3-2	TRBJ1-3	TRBD1	CASSQLPRGRNSGNTIYF	TGTGCCAGCAGTCAATTGCCCAGGGGGAGGAACTCTGGAAACACCATATATTTT
NA	TRBV7-9	TRBJ1-2	NA	CASSQPALANYGYTF	TGTGCCAGCAGCCAACCCGCCTTAGCTAACTATGGCTACACCTTC
once	TRBV27	TRBJ1-6	NA	CASSLQGSRALHF	TGTGCCAGCAGTTTACAGGGCTCTCGGGCCCTCCACTTT
once	TRBV10-3	TRBJ2-7	TRBD1	CAISTLRDRDSYEQYF	TGTGCCATCAGTACCCTCCGGGACAGGGACTCCTACGAGCAGTACTTC
NA	TRBV7-6	TRBJ1-5	NA	CASSPSGNQPQHF	TGTGCCAGCAGCCCCTCTGGCAATCAGCCCCAGCATTTT
NA	TRBV6-5	TRBJ1-5	NA	CASSLNSNQPQHF	TGTGCCAGCAGCCTTAATAGCAATCAGCCCCAGCATTTT
NA	TRBV5-1	TRBJ2-5	NA	CASSLESGWRQETQYF	TGCGCCAGCAGCTTAGAGTCGGGGTGGAGGCAAGAGACCCAGTACTTC
NA	TRBV10-3	TRBJ2-2	TRBD2	CAISESLAGVGELFF	TGTGCCATCAGTGAGTCGCTAGCGGGAGTTGGGGAGCTGTTTTTT
NA	TRBV9	TRBJ1-2	NA	CASSVGRGDRYGYTF	TGTGCCAGCAGCGTAGGTCGGGGCGATCGCTATGGCTACACCTTC
few	TRBV2	TRBJ1-5	NA	CASKTGLSNQPQHF	TGTGCCAGCAAGACGGGGCTGAGCAATCAGCCCCAGCATTTT
NA	TRBV5-6	TRBJ2-7	NA	CASSLADEQYF	TGTGCCAGCAGCCTGGCGGACGAGCAGTACTTC
once	TRBV5-4	TRBJ2-2	NA	CASSLEEAGELFF	TGTGCCAGCAGCTTGGAGGAGGCCGGGGAGCTGTTTTTT
NA	TRBV5-5	TRBJ1-6	NA	CASSLSNSPLHF	TGTGCCAGCAGCTTGAGTAATTCACCCCTCCACTTT
NA	TRBV7-3	TRBJ1-6	TRBD1	CASSLNAGGGSPLHF	TGTGCCAGCAGCTTGAACGCAGGGGGTGGTTCACCCCTCCACTTT
NA	TRBV3-1/TRBV3-2	TRBJ1-4	NA	CASSQAWNEKLFF	TGTGCCAGCAGCCAAGCTTGGAATGAAAAACTGTTTTTT
NA	TRBV11-2	TRBJ2-7	TRBD2	CASSSSGNSYEQYF	TGTGCCAGCAGCTCTAGCGGGAACTCCTACGAGCAGTACTTC